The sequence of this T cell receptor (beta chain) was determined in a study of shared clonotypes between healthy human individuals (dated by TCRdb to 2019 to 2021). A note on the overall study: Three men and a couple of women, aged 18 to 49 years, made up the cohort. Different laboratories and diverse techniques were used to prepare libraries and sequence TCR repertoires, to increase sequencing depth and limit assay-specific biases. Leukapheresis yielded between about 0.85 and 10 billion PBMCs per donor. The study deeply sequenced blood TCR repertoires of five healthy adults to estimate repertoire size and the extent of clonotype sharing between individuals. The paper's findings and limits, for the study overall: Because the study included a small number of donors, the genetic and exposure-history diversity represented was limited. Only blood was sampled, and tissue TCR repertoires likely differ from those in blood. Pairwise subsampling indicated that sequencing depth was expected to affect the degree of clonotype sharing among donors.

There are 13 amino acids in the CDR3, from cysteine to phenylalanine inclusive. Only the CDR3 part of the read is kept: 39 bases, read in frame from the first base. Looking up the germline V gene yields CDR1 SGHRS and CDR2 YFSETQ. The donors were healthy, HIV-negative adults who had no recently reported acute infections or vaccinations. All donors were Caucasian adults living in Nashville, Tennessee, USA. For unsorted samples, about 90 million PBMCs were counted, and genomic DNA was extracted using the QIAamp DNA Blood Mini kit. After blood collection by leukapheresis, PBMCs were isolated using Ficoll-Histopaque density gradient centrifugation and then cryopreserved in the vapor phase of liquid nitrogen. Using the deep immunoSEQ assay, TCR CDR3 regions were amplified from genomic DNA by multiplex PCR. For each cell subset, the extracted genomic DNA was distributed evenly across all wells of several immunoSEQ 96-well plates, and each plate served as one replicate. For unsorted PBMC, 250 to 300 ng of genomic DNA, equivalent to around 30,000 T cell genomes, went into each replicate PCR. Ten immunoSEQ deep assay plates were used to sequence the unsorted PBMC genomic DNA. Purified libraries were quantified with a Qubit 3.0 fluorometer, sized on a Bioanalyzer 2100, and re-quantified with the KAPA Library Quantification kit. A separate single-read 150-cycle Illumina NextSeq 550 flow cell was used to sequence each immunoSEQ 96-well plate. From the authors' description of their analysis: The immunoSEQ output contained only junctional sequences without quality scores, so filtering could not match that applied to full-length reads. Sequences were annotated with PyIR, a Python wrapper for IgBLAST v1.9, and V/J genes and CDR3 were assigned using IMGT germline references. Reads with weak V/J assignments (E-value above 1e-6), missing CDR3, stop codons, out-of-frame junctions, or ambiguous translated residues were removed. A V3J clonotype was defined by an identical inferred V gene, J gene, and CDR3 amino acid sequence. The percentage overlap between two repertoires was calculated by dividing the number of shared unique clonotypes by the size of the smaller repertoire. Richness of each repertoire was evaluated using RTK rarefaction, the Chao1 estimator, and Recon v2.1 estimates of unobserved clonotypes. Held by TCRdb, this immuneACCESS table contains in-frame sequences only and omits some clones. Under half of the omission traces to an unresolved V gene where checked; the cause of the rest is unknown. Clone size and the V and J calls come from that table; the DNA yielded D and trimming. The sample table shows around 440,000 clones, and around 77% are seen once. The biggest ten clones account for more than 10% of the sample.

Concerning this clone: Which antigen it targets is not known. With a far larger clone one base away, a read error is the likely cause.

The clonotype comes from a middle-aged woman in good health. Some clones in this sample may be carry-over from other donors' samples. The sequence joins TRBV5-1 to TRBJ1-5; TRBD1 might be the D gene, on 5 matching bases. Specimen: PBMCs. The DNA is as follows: TGCGCCAGCGGCTTGGTGGGGGATCAGCCCCAGCATTTT. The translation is CASGLVGDQPQHF.